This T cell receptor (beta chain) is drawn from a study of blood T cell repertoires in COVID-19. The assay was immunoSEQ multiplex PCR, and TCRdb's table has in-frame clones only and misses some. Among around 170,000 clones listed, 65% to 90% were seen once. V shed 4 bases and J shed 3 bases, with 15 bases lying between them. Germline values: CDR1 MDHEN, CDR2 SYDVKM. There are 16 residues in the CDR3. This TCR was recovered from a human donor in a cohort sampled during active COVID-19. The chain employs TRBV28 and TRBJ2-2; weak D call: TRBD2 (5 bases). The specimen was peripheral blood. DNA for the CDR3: TGTGCCAGCAGTTCCCGACTACACCTAGACACCGGGGAGCTGTTTTTT. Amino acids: CASSSRLHLDTGELFF.